These 6 T cell receptor beta chains originate from one sample sequenced in a study of tumor-infiltrating lymphocytes in primary liver carcinoma. From around 0.5 ug of total RNA, TCR beta-specific cDNA was reverse-transcribed using a constant-region primer. Sequencing libraries for TCR beta derived from three nested multiplex PCR rounds that used slightly modified ARM-PCR. A C-beta reverse primer was combined with TRBV1-TRBV30 forward primers in the first two PCR rounds, and each round had around 10 cycles. TCRdb used MiXCR to reprocess the multiplex PCR reads, holding one entry per CDR3 protein. This sample has approximately 120,000 distinct CDR3 sequences, with 64% found just once. DNA and RNA were both co-extracted from about 19-30 mg of bulk tissue that had not been sorted. What was sequenced was liver tumor tissue from sampling region 3. Subset denoted: tumor region T3, left-lateral pole. The origin of the receptors is an older woman with primary liver carcinoma and hepatitis B virus infection.

A word on this clonotype: It may be a read error: a sequence one base away is much more abundant. The conserved phenylalanine or tryptophan normally closing the CDR3 is absent here, so this likely arose from a read error. This chain links TRBV7-8 with TRBJ2-2; D is tentatively TRBD1 or TRBD2 (6 bases each). The length of the CDR3 is 14 residues. Trimming took 5 bases from V and 5 from J, leaving 12 bases between them. CDR1 is SGHVS and CDR2 is FQNEAQ in the germline V gene. CDR3 nucleotides: TGTGCCAGCAGCCCTCGGGGGCGAACCGGGGAGCTGTTTTCT. This encodes CASSPRGRTGELFS.

Turning to this clonotype: The CDR3 end shows no conserved phenylalanine or tryptophan, and so a read error is likely. The chain couples TRBV12-3 or TRBV12-4 to TRBJ1-1, with D possibly TRBD1 on 5 matching bases. V lost 5 bases to trimming and J lost 2 bases, with 15 bases between them. The CDR3 is 15 amino acids. The CDR3 nucleotides read TGTGCCAGCAGTCCCCTGGGCGGGGGTAACACTGAAGCTTTCTAT. Its translation is CASSPLGGGNTEAFY.

Concerning this clonotype itself: Sequence at one end of the junction differs from germline and may be a read error. The CDR3 coding sequence is TGCGCCAGCAGCTTGAATGGGGTAACGGGGACTGATGCTTTCTTT. Protein: CASSLNGVTGTDAFF. The V call is TRBV5-1, the J call TRBJ1-1, with a possible D match to TRBD1 (5 bases). The CDR3 totals 15 residues. CDR1 and CDR2 from the germline V gene are SGHRS and YFSETQ.

This clonotype appeared a few times. This could be a read error, since a much larger clone is one nucleotide away. The rearrangement joins TRBV11-2 to TRBJ2-3; no firm D call. CDR3 size: 13 residues. CDR1 SGHAT and CDR2 FQNNGV come from the germline V gene. The CDR3, as DNA: TGTGTCGGCAGCTTAGATCTTTCAGATACGCAGTATTTT. This codes for CVGSLDLSDTQYF.

This clonotype was detected only a few times. V usage is TRBV28 and J usage is TRBJ2-2; 7 bases align to TRBD2. This CDR3 is built from 15 residues. CDR1 is MDHEN and CDR2 is SYDVKM in the germline V gene. V was pared by 6 bases and J by 4 bases, with 8 bases of the junction left unmatched. The CDR3 sequence: CASSVAGGGTGELFF. DNA for the CDR3: TGTGCCAGCAGCGTAGCGGGCGGGGGCACCGGGGAGCTGTTTTTT.

This clonotype showed up many times. This may be a read error: a much more frequent sequence differs by one nucleotide. V gene TRBV6-5 combines with J gene TRBJ2-7; D not certain. The CDR3 sequence is 13 residues long. Germline V gene data show CDR1 as MNHEY and CDR2 as SVGAGI. The CDR3 DNA follows: TGTGCCAGCAGTTCCTCACTTACCTACGGGCAGTACTTC. This translates into CASSSSLTYGQYF.